These T cell receptor beta chains were read from a single sample in a study of blood T cell repertoires in COVID-19. The assay was immunoSEQ multiplex PCR, and TCRdb's table has in-frame clones only and misses some. The sample lists hundreds of thousands of clones, 85% to 90% occurring once. Specimen: peripheral blood. All receptors derive from a woman aged 18-35 years with acute or convalescent COVID-19. Each CDR3 is given with its conserved first and last residue. Fields, in order: CDR3 DNA, CDR3 protein, clone size, D gene, V gene, J gene. A D gene is named only where the DNA matches it firmly. Only part of the rows carry a size: once, few, many, or a class if the clone is expanded.

CDR3nt: TGCAGCGTTGAAGAGGGCGCAGGGGTATGGGGCACTGAAGCTTTCTTT
CDR3aa: CSVEEGAGVWGTEAFF
abundance: once
d_gene: NA
v_gene: TRBV29-1
j_gene: TRBJ1-1

CDR3nt: TGTGCCAGCAGCTTGGGGACAGGGGAAACTGAAGCTTTCTTT
CDR3aa: CASSLGTGETEAFF
abundance: NA
d_gene: TRBD1
v_gene: TRBV11-1
j_gene: TRBJ1-1

CDR3nt: TGTGCCAGCAGTTACTCCGAAGAGCGTAGCTCCTACAATGAGCAGTTCTTC
CDR3aa: CASSYSEERSSYNEQFF
abundance: NA
d_gene: NA
v_gene: TRBV6-2/TRBV6-3
j_gene: TRBJ2-1

CDR3nt: TGTGCCAGCAGCTTAGAGGGCAGGGGACAGTTCTTC
CDR3aa: CASSLEGRGQFF
abundance: NA
d_gene: NA
v_gene: TRBV11-2
j_gene: TRBJ2-1

CDR3nt: TGTGCCAGCATCCTAGCGGGCCTCAATGAGCAGTTCTTC
CDR3aa: CASILAGLNEQFF
abundance: NA
d_gene: TRBD2
v_gene: TRBV12-3/TRBV12-4
j_gene: TRBJ2-1

CDR3nt: TGTGCCAGCAGCTACGACAGGTTTTCTGAAGCTTTCTTT
CDR3aa: CASSYDRFSEAFF
abundance: NA
d_gene: NA
v_gene: TRBV6-5
j_gene: TRBJ1-1

CDR3nt: TGTGCCAGCAGCGTAGCCCCGTCCCGTCGGACAGGAGTGACAGATACGCAGTATTTT
CDR3aa: CASSVAPSRRTGVTDTQYF
abundance: NA
d_gene: TRBD1
v_gene: TRBV9
j_gene: TRBJ2-3

CDR3nt: TGCGCCAGCAGAAGAGGAATTGATCAGCCCCAGCATTTT
CDR3aa: CASRRGIDQPQHF
abundance: NA
d_gene: NA
v_gene: TRBV10-2
j_gene: TRBJ1-5

CDR3nt: TGTGCCAGCAGAACCGACGGACAGTCTGGCTACACCTTC
CDR3aa: CASRTDGQSGYTF
abundance: NA
d_gene: NA
v_gene: TRBV2
j_gene: TRBJ1-2

CDR3nt: TGTGCCAGCAGACCACAGGGAACTGGAAACACCATATATTTT
CDR3aa: CASRPQGTGNTIYF
abundance: NA
d_gene: NA
v_gene: TRBV28
j_gene: TRBJ1-3

CDR3nt: TGTGCCAGCAGTTTATTGGGGGGGGGTTTAGAAGCTTTCTTT
CDR3aa: CASSLLGGGLEAFF
abundance: NA
d_gene: NA
v_gene: TRBV27
j_gene: TRBJ1-1

CDR3nt: TGTGCCAGCAGCGACCGACAGAACTATGGCTACACCTTC
CDR3aa: CASSDRQNYGYTF
abundance: once
d_gene: NA
v_gene: TRBV9
j_gene: TRBJ1-2

CDR3nt: TGTGCCTGGAGTAGCGGGGGGCATCAGCCCCAGCATTTT
CDR3aa: CAWSSGGHQPQHF
abundance: once
d_gene: NA
v_gene: TRBV30
j_gene: TRBJ1-5